This T cell receptor beta chain was captured in a study of shared clonotypes between healthy human individuals. General study findings and limits: The sampled material consisted only of blood, and tissue repertoires are likely to differ.

The V end was cut by 3 bases, the J end by 4 bases, with 10 bases between. CDR1 and CDR2 from the germline V gene are SGHNT and YYREEE (reference sequence). There are 13 residues in the CDR3. When replicate PCRs were run on sorted subsets, they used about 200 ng DNA, 30,000 to 35,000 T cell genomes. Clones were read by immunoSEQ multiplex PCR, and TCRdb kept only the in-frame ones, dropping some. The top ten hold 1.5% to 2% of the sample, which has hundreds of thousands of clones, over 65% seen once. Partitioning of CD4+ cells yielded a CD45RA+ naive subset and a CD45RA-negative memory subset. In regard to this clone: The antigen remains unidentified.

The TCR originated in a woman in her thirties in good health. Material: memory CD4+ T cells sorted from blood. Indicated subset: CD45RA-negative fraction. The chain has TRBV5-4 and TRBJ1-2; no clear D. CDR3 sequence (DNA): TGTGCCAGCAGCTCAGACCGGACCTATGGCTACACCTTC. Its translation is CASSSDRTYGYTF.